Each of the 16 T cell receptor beta chains below was sequenced from the same sample in a study of glioma-infiltrating T cells after dendritic cell vaccination listed by TCRdb under 2016. The library was built by means of the immunoSEQ multiplex PCR assay. Entries here come from immuneACCESS through TCRdb and include only in-frame sequences with V and J called. Some clones fail to appear in such tables; in the studies checked, an unresolved V gene covers under half of the shortfall, and the cause of the remainder is unknown. In all, the sample holds around 100,000 clones, and around four fifths of those were seen once. The ten largest clones add up to roughly 6.8% of the sample. Explained via the paper, the time point label denotes: after dendritic cell vaccination, including at tumor progression/relapse. Sequenced material: blood, taken after dendritic cell vaccination. The source is a human donor with glioblastoma.

The J gene is TRBJ1-2, the V gene TRBV2; D not resolved. From germline, CDR1 is SNHLY and CDR2 FYNNEI. This CDR3 comprises 12 residues. Trimming cost V 7 bases and J 7 bases, with 13 bases left between them. The CDR3 region is CASMIEGGGYTF. CDR3 coding DNA: TGTGCCAGCATGATCGAGGGCGGTGGCTACACCTTC.

This clone occurred a few times. V usage is TRBV28 and J usage is TRBJ2-7, with D uncertain. Per the germline V gene, CDR1 is MDHEN and CDR2 is SYDVKM. Trimming cost V 2 bases and J 3 bases, with 8 bases left between them. This CDR3 contains 13 residues. The DNA of the CDR3 is TGTGCCAGCAGTTTAGGCACCGACTACGAGCAGTACTTC. This gives the protein CASSLGTDYEQYF.

The V and J genes are TRBV9 and TRBJ2-3, with 8 bases that match TRBD2. CDR1 SGDLS and CDR2 YYNGEE come from the germline V gene. The CDR3 length is 15 residues. After removal of 5 bases from V and 5 bases from J, the junction contained 10 bases not matched to a gene. In DNA, the CDR3 is TGTGCCAGCAGTGCAGACCTTGCGGGGGGAGATACGCAGTATTTT. Protein product: CASSADLAGGDTQYF.

About this clone: One junction end disagrees with the germline gene, perhaps due to a read error. Other DNA sequences in the sample encode the same CDR3. The J gene is TRBJ1-1, the V gene TRBV5-1; 10 positions agree with TRBD1. Germline lookup yields CDR1 SGHRS and CDR2 YFSETQ. The CDR3 covers 16 residues. The CDR3 spells CASSIGTGVMNTEAFF. For the CDR3, the DNA is TGCGCCAGCAGCATAGGGACAGGGGTTATGAACACTGAAGCCTTCTTT.

This clone was seen only a few times. The V gene is TRBV11-1, the J gene TRBJ2-7; perhaps TRBD1 as D (5 bases). The germline V gene has CDR1 SGHAT and CDR2 FQDESV (reference sequence). The CDR3 loop spans 12 amino acids. V lost 5 bases and J lost 5, with 10 bases in between. CDR3 sequence (DNA): TGTGCCAGCAGCCCTCAGGGTCACGAGCAGTACTTC. Residues: CASSPQGHEQYF.

This sequence joins TRBV7-2 and TRBJ1-6, with 8 bases that match TRBD1. This CDR3 has 14 amino acids. The V segment lost 3 bases and the J segment 7 bases; nucleotides outside the gene matches: 2. Germline loops: CDR1 SGHTA, CDR2 FQGNSA. The DNA of the CDR3 is TGTGCCAGCAGCTTTCCAGGGGGCAATTCACCCCTCCACTTT. Its protein is CASSFPGGNSPLHF.

The V gene is TRBV7-2, the J gene TRBJ1-5; no firm D call. There are 15 residues in the CDR3. V gave up 4 bases and J gave up 2 bases, with 12 bases separating them. The V gene's germline CDR1 is SGHTA and CDR2 FQGNSA. DNA of the CDR3: TGTGCCAGCAGCTCCGACCTGGCGGGCAATCAGCCCCAGCATTTT. Its translation: CASSSDLAGNQPQHF.

The genes are TRBV5-1 and TRBJ2-3, with D unclear. V lost 3 bases, J lost 1 base, and 6 bases lay in between. The CDR3 is 13 residues long. CDR1 and CDR2 (germline): SGHRS, YFSETQ. The CDR3 region is CASSYRGTDTQYF. CDR3 nucleotide sequence: TGCGCCAGCAGCTATCGAGGCACAGATACGCAGTATTTT.

CDR3 loop: CAWAIGRVSEKLFF. Here the CDR3 DNA reads TGTGCCTGGGCAATTGGCAGGGTGTCTGAAAAACTGTTTTTT. The rearrangement joins TRBV30 to TRBJ1-4, with a possible D match to TRBD1 (5 bases). The ends were cut back, 5 bases at V and 7 bases at J, with 17 bases in the middle. Germline CDR1 is GTSNPN and CDR2 is SVGIG (reference sequence). The CDR3 is made up of 14 amino acids.

The chain joins TRBV18 to TRBJ2-1; 7 nucleotides match TRBD1. V trimming: 2 bases; J trimming: 7 bases; junction bases outside the gene matches: 8. In germline, CDR1 is KGHSH, CDR2 LQKENI. The CDR3 length is 15 residues. The CDR3 protein is CASSPKGAESNEQFF. CDR3 sequence (DNA): TGTGCCAGCTCACCAAAGGGGGCTGAGTCAAATGAGCAGTTCTTC.

This clone has a handful of counts. The same CDR3 arises from other DNA sequences in this sample as well. V and J are TRBV5-6 and TRBJ1-6; TRBD1 is a possible D gene (6 bases). Germline loops: CDR1 SGHDT, CDR2 YYEEEE. Deletions cut 2 bases from V and 8 bases from J, with 14 bases between. The CDR3 covers 15 residues. The chain's CDR3 is CASSFLPGDDSPLHF. DNA of the CDR3: TGTGCCAGCAGCTTTCTTCCAGGGGATGATTCACCCCTCCACTTT. Combining the CDR3 with reference TRBV5-6 and TRBJ1-6 gives the whole variable domain DAGVTQSPTHLIKTRGQQVTLRCSPKSGHDTVSWYQQALGQGPQFIFQYYEEEERQRGNFPDRFSGHQFPNYSSELNVNALLLGDSALYLCASSFLPGDDSPLHFGNGTRLTVT.

Here the CDR3 reads CASRSGAGNTIYF. The CDR3 coding sequence is TGTGCCAGCAGGTCAGGGGCTGGAAACACCATATATTTT. The rearrangement joins TRBV2 to TRBJ1-3; maybe TRBD1 (6 bases). The germline V gene has CDR1 SNHLY and CDR2 FYNNEI. The length of the CDR3 is 13 residues. The V end was cut by 6 bases, the J end by 2 bases, with 8 bases between.

This sequence joins TRBV4-2 and TRBJ1-3; D may be TRBD1 (6 bases). The CDR3 consists of 15 residues. Deletions cut 2 bases from V and 3 bases from J, with 11 bases between. From germline, CDR1 is LGHNA and CDR2 YNFKEQ. The CDR3: CASSQPTGIGNTIYF. CDR3 nucleotide sequence: TGTGCCAGCAGCCAACCAACAGGGATTGGAAACACCATATATTTT.

The chain carries TRBV5-6 and TRBJ2-1, with a tentative D call TRBD2 (5 bases). CDR3 length: 13 amino acids. V dropped 0 bases and J dropped 6 bases, with 7 bases sitting between them. CDR1 SGHDT and CDR2 YYEEEE come from the germline V gene. The CDR3 region is CASSLAEGNEQFF. The CDR3 DNA follows: TGTGCCAGCAGCTTGGCCGAGGGCAATGAGCAGTTCTTC.

Remarks on this clone: A read error likely explains this, since a far larger clone differs by one base. This chain joins TRBV5-4 and TRBJ1-2; maybe TRBD1 (6 bases). CDR1 SGHNT and CDR2 YYREEE come from the germline V gene (reference sequence). The length of the CDR3 is 15 residues. Trimming removed 4 bases from V and 4 bases from J, with 17 bases in between. CDR3 residues: CASSQARQDPYGYTF. The CDR3 DNA follows: TGTGCCAGCAGCCAAGCCCGACAGGACCCCTATGGCTACACCTTC.

The chain joins TRBV6-1 to TRBJ2-1, with 7 nucleotides matching TRBD1. The germline V gene encodes CDR1 MNHNS and CDR2 SASEGT. V gave up 5 bases and J gave up 7 bases; unmatched junction bases: 8. There are 14 residues in the CDR3. The CDR3 sequence is CASSLDRVGNEQFF. DNA for the CDR3: TGTGCCAGCAGTCTAGACAGGGTTGGGAATGAGCAGTTCTTC.